Sequencing of this TCR beta chain was carried out in a study of blood T cell repertoires in COVID-19. Study details: COVID-19 samples from acute and convalescent phases originated in the United States, Italy and Spain. Sample material is recorded as cDNA or gDNA derived from T cells, B-cell-depleted T cells, or PBMCs.

The CDR3 is 14 amino acids. TCRdb's copy holds only in-frame clones and misses some; the assay was immunoSEQ multiplex PCR. Of roughly 230,000 clones in the sample, roughly 89% were seen once. This clone was counted only a few times. The clonotype originates from a woman aged 40 to 50 who had recovered from COVID-19. This chain uses TRBV21-1 with TRBJ2-3; the DNA was not compared with TRBD2, the D call given in the table. TRBV21-1 is recorded as a pseudogene. What was sequenced was peripheral blood. The CDR3: CASSKVIRTDTQYF. DNA for the CDR3: TGTGCCAGCAGCAAAGTCATACGGACAGATACGCAGTATTTT.